Presented here are 30 T cell receptor beta chains from one specimen sequenced in a study of monozygotic twins with inflammatory bowel disease. TCRdb reprocessed the 5' RACE reads and reports one entry per CDR3 protein, with no DNA. In all, the sample yields a few hundred thousand distinct CDR3 sequences. Sequenced sample: blood. The origin of the receptors is a human donor with ulcerative colitis or Crohn's disease, or a healthy co-twin of an affected twin (not recorded which).

J is TRBJ2-3 and V is TRBV20-1; absent DNA, TCRdb's TRBD2 call cannot be checked. CDR1 DFQATT and CDR2 SNEGSKA come from the germline V gene (reference sequence). The CDR3 length is 13 residues. CDR3 region: CSASLEARDTQYF.

The chain has TRBV7-8 and TRBJ2-7; TCRdb's assignment of TRBD1 cannot be checked, as there is no DNA. The CDR3 sequence is 16 residues long. Germline assignment: CDR1 SGHVS and CDR2 FQNEAQ. This CDR3 reads CASSPLGCEEPYEQYF.

The V and J genes are TRBV24-1 and TRBJ1-2; with no DNA, the TCRdb D assignment of TRBD1 cannot be verified. Germline lookup yields CDR1 KGHDR and CDR2 SFDVKD. The CDR3 contains 17 residues. Here the CDR3 reads CATSDPTSRDRDGGYTF.

The chain employs TRBV10-3 and TRBJ2-5; TCRdb reports TRBD1, a call that lacks DNA to check it against. Germline V gene data show CDR1 as ENHRY and CDR2 as SYGVKD. CDR3 length: 13 amino acids. The CDR3 here is CATSHREGETQYF.

The gene calls are TRBV12-3 or TRBV12-4 and TRBJ1-1; TCRdb gives TRBD1 as the D gene, but with no DNA this cannot be confirmed. CDR3 size: 13 residues. The CDR3 is CASSFGQESLAFF.

This chain joins TRBV20-1 and TRBJ1-2; no DNA is available, so the TRBD1 call from TCRdb remains unchecked. Germline V gene lookup returns CDR1 DFQATT and CDR2 SNEGSKA (reference sequence). This CDR3 comprises 11 residues. CDR3 loop: CSAGQNYGYTF.

The chain combines TRBV3-1 with TRBJ2-3; TCRdb selects TRBD1, and the lack of DNA leaves this call unchecked. The germline V gene has CDR1 LGHDT and CDR2 YNNKEL (reference sequence). CDR3 length equals 15 residues. The CDR3 reads CAAQRQGGGADTQYF.

The rearrangement joins TRBV5-1 to TRBJ1-2. The germline V gene has CDR1 SGHRS and CDR2 YFSETQ. The CDR3 is 12 residues long. Here the CDR3 reads CASSLDRDGYTF.

The rearrangement uses TRBV12-5 and TRBJ2-1. The CDR3 has 12 residues. The germline V gene encodes CDR1 LGHNT and CDR2 FRNRAP. Here the CDR3 reads CASGPNGREQFF.

This CDR3 is CATQTAQNTEAFF. The V call is TRBV10-3, the J call TRBJ1-1. Germline-derived CDR1 and CDR2 are ENHRY and SYGVKD. The CDR3 is 13 amino acids.

The rearrangement uses TRBV20-1 and TRBJ2-3; absent DNA, TCRdb's TRBD1 call cannot be checked. This CDR3 comprises 14 residues. The germline V gene encodes CDR1 DFQATT and CDR2 SNEGSKA (reference sequence). The CDR3 sequence is CSANYRVLTDTQYF.

V and J are TRBV12-3 or TRBV12-4 and TRBJ2-5; the TCRdb call, TRBD1, lacks DNA for checking. This CDR3 spans 14 amino acids. The CDR3 spells CASSLLGREETQYF.

The rearrangement joins TRBV20-1 to TRBJ2-7; TCRdb calls TRBD2, which cannot be checked without DNA. The CDR3 length is 14 residues. Germline CDR1 DFQATT, CDR2 SNEGSKA (reference sequence). CDR3 sequence reads: CSARDPAGSYEQYF.

This chain uses TRBV6-1 with TRBJ2-3; there is no DNA to check the TCRdb D call of TRBD2. This CDR3 is 15 amino acids long. Per the germline V gene, CDR1 is MNHNS and CDR2 is SASEGT. The CDR3 region is CASSIQGPGTDTQYF.

V and J are TRBV12-3 or TRBV12-4 and TRBJ2-1; TCRdb's D gene call, TRBD2, goes unchecked for lack of DNA. There are 14 residues in the CDR3. CDR3 sequence: CASRPFDPAREQFF.

This sequence joins TRBV7-8 and TRBJ2-6. CDR3 length: 14 residues. The germline V gene has CDR1 SGHVS and CDR2 FQNEAQ. The chain's CDR3 is CASSSSVGANVLTF.

The chain combines TRBV20-1 with TRBJ1-1. This CDR3 spans 14 amino acids. CDR1 is DFQATT and CDR2 is SNEGSKA in the germline V gene (reference sequence). The CDR3 loop is CSASPNGMNTEAFF.

The chain has TRBV14 and TRBJ2-7; absent DNA, TCRdb's TRBD1 call cannot be checked. Germline CDR1 reads SGHDN; CDR2 reads FVKESK. The CDR3 covers 15 residues. CDR3 region: CASSRGGAYWTEQYF.

This chain uses TRBV5-1 with TRBJ1-1; lacking DNA, the TRBD1 call made by TCRdb goes unchecked. Germline CDR1 SGHRS, CDR2 YFSETQ. The CDR3 is made up of 14 amino acids. This CDR3 reads CASSLDGAGTEAFF. The whole variable domain, remainder taken from reference TRBV5-1 and TRBJ1-1, is KAGVTQTPRYLIKTRGQQVTLSCSPISGHRSVSWYQQTPGQGLQFLFEYFSETQRNKGNFPGRFSGRQFSNSRSEMNVSTLELGDSALYLCASSLDGAGTEAFFGQGTRLTVV.

The J gene is TRBJ1-5, the V gene TRBV27; no DNA is available, so the TRBD1 call from TCRdb remains unchecked. This CDR3 comprises 14 residues. Per germline, CDR1 MNHEY and CDR2 SMNVEV (reference sequence). This chain's CDR3 is CASSLSQGGQPQHF.

This sequence joins TRBV5-1 and TRBJ1-1. CDR3 size: 14 residues. The germline CDR1 and CDR2 sequences are SGHRS and YFSETQ. CDR3 residues: CASSLPELNTEAFF.

The chain joins TRBV7-2 to TRBJ1-4. The CDR3 is made up of 13 amino acids. Per germline, CDR1 SGHTA and CDR2 FQGNSA. This CDR3 is CASSLVGVEKLFF.

The V call is TRBV28, the J call TRBJ2-7; there is no DNA to check the TCRdb D call of TRBD1. CDR1 and CDR2 (germline): MDHEN, SYDVKM. The CDR3 length is 14 residues. CDR3 residues: CASKQPGQSYEQYF.

The J gene is TRBJ1-1, the V gene TRBV28. Germline CDR1 reads MDHEN; CDR2 reads SYDVKM. The CDR3 consists of 15 residues. The CDR3 reads CASSSHRRVNTEASF. Together with reference TRBV28 and TRBJ1-1, the CDR3 gives the full variable domain: DVKVTQSSRYLVKRTGEKVFLECVQDMDHENMFWYRQDPGLGLRLIYFSYDVKMKEKGDIPEGYSVSREKKERFSLILESASTNQTSMYLCASSSHRRVNTEASFGQGTRLTVV.

The chain uses TRBV20-1 and TRBJ1-4. Germline V gene lookup returns CDR1 DFQATT and CDR2 SNEGSKA (reference sequence). This CDR3 region has 17 residues. The CDR3 is CSARDFNTATRGEKLFF.

This chain links TRBV28 with TRBJ2-7. This CDR3 has 13 residues. Germline CDR1 and CDR2: MDHEN and SYDVKM. This chain's CDR3 is CASRAGGSYEQYF.

This chain links TRBV7-2 with TRBJ2-5; TCRdb's D call of TRBD2 is untestable without DNA. The CDR3 is 14 amino acids. CDR1 is SGHTA and CDR2 is FQGNSA in the germline V gene. CDR3 sequence: CASSSGTSRETQYF.

The genes are TRBV4-1 and TRBJ2-7; lacking DNA, the TRBD2 call made by TCRdb goes unchecked. CDR3 length equals 16 residues. Germline values: CDR1 MGHRA, CDR2 YSYEKL. The CDR3 reads CASSQGTGLSSYEQYF.

This chain uses TRBV9 with TRBJ2-1; checking the TCRdb D call of TRBD1 is not possible without DNA. This CDR3 has 15 amino acids. Germline CDR1 SGDLS, CDR2 YYNGEE. The CDR3 protein is CASSVRGDSYNEQFF.

The chain joins TRBV20-1 to TRBJ2-1; TCRdb's D call, TRBD1, is unchecked because there is no DNA. The CDR3 consists of 12 residues. Per the germline V gene, CDR1 is DFQATT and CDR2 is SNEGSKA (reference sequence). CDR3 region: CSAREGAREQFF.